This T cell receptor beta chain was profiled in a study of regulatory T cells in long-lasting Graves disease. Looking at the study overall: Over 5 years of antithyroid drugs with positive TSH receptor antibodies was taken to mean persistent Graves' disease.

Time point defined: persistent/refractory GD, antithyroid drugs over 5 years with positive TRAb. Isolated PBMC RNA provided the starting material for the TCR library. The TCR beta library used iRepertoire HTBI primers with Arm-PCR amplification of CDR3. TCRdb fed the multiplex PCR reads into MiXCR, producing one record per CDR3 protein. The data hold about 290,000 distinct CDR3 sequences, with more than 20% observed a single time. The CDR3 is 18 amino acids. After removal of 6 bases from V and 0 bases from J, the junction contained 12 bases not matched to a gene. CDR1 DFQATT and CDR2 SNEGSKA come from the germline V gene (reference sequence). Study-level findings and limits: TCR diversity in persistent Graves' patients was below that of newly diagnosed ones. Favoring TRBV28, TRBJ1-2 and TRBJ2-5 was a feature seen in persistent disease.

Only a few counts were recorded for this clonotype. Its antigen is currently unknown. This specimen was peripheral blood mononuclear cells (PBMCs), taken when the disease was refractory, from a patient treated with antithyroid drugs. The source is a female donor with Graves disease. The V gene is TRBV20-1, the J gene TRBJ2-4, with TRBD2 identical over 12 bases. The CDR3 DNA follows: TGCAGTGCCGCAGACTCTAGCGGGAGGGATCTAGCCAAAAACATTCAGTACTTC. Amino acid sequence: CSAADSSGRDLAKNIQYF.